This T cell receptor (beta chain) is drawn from a study of blood T cell repertoires in COVID-19. About the research overall: Spain, Italy and the United States supplied samples that represented acute and convalescent COVID-19. T cells, B-cell-depleted T cells, or PBMCs supplied cDNA or gDNA.

Per germline, CDR1 KGHSH and CDR2 LQKENI. The CDR3 is 18 amino acids. Germline trimming cut 6 bases from V and 6 bases from J; bases unmatched to any gene: 18. As processed by the authors: Estimation of nucleated cell counts relied on the amplification of reference gene primers. Clones were read by immunoSEQ multiplex PCR, and TCRdb kept only the in-frame ones, dropping some. V and J calls and clone size follow that table, whereas D and trimming were derived from the DNA. Among under 110,000 clones listed, about nine tenths were seen once. This chain connects TRBV18 to TRBJ1-4; 8 nucleotides line up with TRBD1. The sequenced sample consisted of peripheral blood. This TCR derives from a man over 45 with acute or convalescent COVID-19. The CDR3 protein is CASSRGQGARVWHEKLFF. In DNA form, the CDR3 reads TGTGCCAGCTCCCGGGGGCAGGGGGCGCGAGTGTGGCATGAAAAACTGTTTTTT.